Shown below are 4 T cell receptor beta chains from a single sample sequenced in a study of response to subunit inactivated influenza vaccine. TCRdb ran MiXCR on the RT-PCR reads and lists one entry per CDR3 protein. Of a few hundred thousand distinct CDR3 sequences in the sample, roughly 7.9% were seen once. This material consisted of PBMCs from blood, taken around 25 months after vaccination. The receptors originated from a man between 50 and 75 years old who received an inactivated influenza vaccine.

This clonotype was observed at least ten times. This chain links TRBV12-3 or TRBV12-4 with TRBJ2-3; 7 nucleotides match TRBD1. V lost 0 bases and J lost 2; bases outside the gene matches: 2. This CDR3 spans 15 amino acids. DNA for the CDR3: TGTGCCAGCAGTTTAGCCAGGGGGTACACAGATACGCAGTATTTT. Encoded protein: CASSLARGYTDTQYF.

This clonotype was found many times. This sequence joins TRBV5-1 and TRBJ1-5; D uncertain. Germline CDR1 is SGHRS and CDR2 is YFSETQ. The CDR3 is made up of 13 amino acids. V was shortened by 0 bases and J by 2 bases, with 3 bases between the two germline ends. CDR3 bases: TGCGCCAGCAGCTTGGACCGCAATCAGCCCCAGCATTTT. Amino acid sequence: CASSLDRNQPQHF.

This chain uses TRBV20-1 with TRBJ2-4; D unresolved. This CDR3 spans 10 amino acids. The germline V and J ends were trimmed by 6 bases and 7 bases, with 7 bases remaining between them. Germline-derived CDR1 and CDR2 are DFQATT and SNEGSKA (reference sequence). The CDR3 region has the DNA TGCAGTGCCCGATGGAACATTCAGTACTTC. This gives the protein CSARWNIQYF.

In this sample, this clonotype turned up many times. V gene TRBV14 combines with J gene TRBJ2-5; unclear D gene. This CDR3 is built from 13 residues. The V end was cut by 2 bases, the J end by 2 bases, with 6 bases between. Germline CDR1 and CDR2: SGHDN and FVKESK. The CDR3 sequence is CASSQLLQETQYF. CDR3 in DNA: TGTGCCAGCAGCCAACTTCTTCAAGAGACCCAGTACTTC.